This entry lists 29 T cell receptor beta chains sequenced from one sample in a study of OX40 agonist ivuxolimab in advanced cancers. TCRdb keeps only in-frame clones here, not all; method: immunoSEQ multiplex PCR. The sample contains over 75,000 clones, around 94% of which appear only once. The sequencing here drew on CD4+ or CD8+ T cells sorted from blood, taken in a trial of the OX40 agonist ivuxolimab. The receptor set was obtained from an adult with an advanced solid tumor such as melanoma, head and neck, liver or kidney cancer.

The CDR3 DNA is TGTGCCAGCAGTCCTTCGACAGGGTGGATTGACGAGCAGTACTTC. Encoded protein: CASSPSTGWIDEQYF. The gene calls are TRBV27 and TRBJ2-7; 7 bases fit TRBD1. V trimming: 5 bases; J trimming: 5 bases; junction bases outside the gene matches: 12. The length of the CDR3 is 15 residues. Germline assignment: CDR1 MNHEY and CDR2 SMNVEV (reference sequence).

This chain joins TRBV6-1 and TRBJ1-2; no reliable D call. V was clipped by 2 bases and J by 6 bases, with 10 bases between them. Germline CDR1 reads MNHNS; CDR2 reads SASEGT. The CDR3 length is 13 residues. The DNA for the CDR3 is TGTGCCAGCAGTGAATACGAGGGTAATGGCTACACCTTC. Its translation: CASSEYEGNGYTF.

The rearrangement joins TRBV27 to TRBJ2-7, with 7 bases identical to TRBD2. Per the germline V gene, CDR1 is MNHEY and CDR2 is SMNVEV (reference sequence). The CDR3 is 14 residues long. V shed 4 bases and J 0 bases; nucleotides not matched to a gene: 3. The CDR3 sequence is CASSSLADSYEQYF. CDR3 coding DNA: TGTGCCAGCAGTTCGCTAGCGGACTCCTACGAGCAGTACTTC.

The chain has TRBV19 and TRBJ2-3, with no clear D. The germline gives CDR1 LNHDA, CDR2 SQIVND (reference sequence). Trimming stripped 2 bases from V and 2 bases from J, with 14 bases between. CDR3 length equals 16 residues. CDR3 region: CASSIRVAYTTDTQYF. The CDR3 bases are TGTGCCAGTAGTATACGTGTAGCCTATACCACAGATACGCAGTATTTT.

The chain has TRBV4-3 and TRBJ2-5; 12 bases align to TRBD2. The last part of the DNA fits TRBJ2-7 better; the J call may be wrong. The CDR3 has 15 residues. Germline V CDR1 and CDR2: LGHNA, YSLEER. Here the CDR3 DNA reads TGCGCCAGCAGCCAGACTAGCGGGGGTTCTTACGAGCAGTACTTC. It codes for CASSQTSGGSYEQYF.

The chain recombines TRBV6-5 with TRBJ1-3; 8 bases align to TRBD1. This CDR3 is 13 amino acids long. The germline gives CDR1 MNHEY, CDR2 SVGAGI. Losses at the gene ends were 4 bases for V and 8 bases for J; bases not matched to a gene: 4. As DNA, the CDR3 is TGTGCCAGCAGTTGGACAGGGAGAGACACCATATATTTT. Protein product: CASSWTGRDTIYF.

The chain has TRBV9 and TRBJ2-1, with D possibly TRBD2 on 6 matching bases. CDR1 and CDR2 from the germline V gene are SGDLS and YYNGEE. The CDR3 contains 18 residues. Trimming left V 4 bases short and J 4 bases short, with 24 bases between. In DNA, the CDR3 is TGTGCCAGCAGCTCGCGGGGTGGTCAGTTTAGTCAATACAATGAGCAGTTCTTC. Protein product: CASSSRGGQFSQYNEQFF.

This clone was seen once. The rearrangement joins TRBV6-5 to TRBJ2-7, with 7 bases fitting TRBD1. The length of the CDR3 is 14 residues. Trimming at V came to 2 bases and at J to 4 bases, leaving 5 bases not matched to a gene. In germline, CDR1 is MNHEY, CDR2 SVGAGI. CDR3 DNA: TGTGCCAGCAGTTACGGACAGGACCTTTACGAGCAGTACTTC. This encodes CASSYGQDLYEQYF.

The rearrangement uses TRBV6-5 and TRBJ2-7; perhaps TRBD2 as D (6 bases). V was trimmed by 0 bases and J by 5 bases, leaving 11 bases between them. This CDR3 contains 14 residues. Germline loops: CDR1 MNHEY, CDR2 SVGAGI. The chain's CDR3 is CASSYSAGTNEQYF. Here the CDR3 DNA reads TGTGCCAGCAGTTACTCGGCGGGAACGAACGAGCAGTACTTC.

The chain employs TRBV4-1 and TRBJ1-5, with unresolved D. CDR3 size: 13 residues. Trimming took off 1 base at V and 7 bases at J, with 8 bases between the two ends. Germline V lookup: CDR1 MGHRA, CDR2 YSYEKL. The CDR3 region is CASSQVNGQPQHF. In DNA, the CDR3 is TGCGCCAGCAGCCAAGTAAATGGCCAGCCCCAGCATTTT.

The chain carries TRBV2 and TRBJ2-3, with unresolved D. Germline values: CDR1 SNHLY, CDR2 FYNNEI. Trimming shortened V by 8 bases and J by 5 bases, and 17 bases separated the two germline ends. This CDR3 has 14 amino acids. In nucleotides, the CDR3 is TGTGCCAGCTCCGTGTCCTTCTCATTAGATACGCAGTATTTT. This codes for CASSVSFSLDTQYF.

The V and J genes are TRBV12-5 and TRBJ2-7; the D gene is possibly TRBD1 (6 bases). Germline V gives CDR1 LGHNT, CDR2 FRNRAP. V lost 5 bases, J lost 6 bases, and 17 bases lay in between. The CDR3 totals 14 residues. The CDR3 nucleotides are TGTGCTAGTGGTCCCGACCGGGACACGGGCGAGCAGTACTTC. As protein: CASGPDRDTGEQYF.

The J gene is TRBJ2-7, the V gene TRBV15; 7 bases line up with TRBD1. V trimming: 1 base; J trimming: 4 bases; junction bases outside the gene matches: 10. The CDR3 runs 16 residues. Germline CDR1 is LNHNV and CDR2 is YYDKDF (reference sequence). The CDR3 region is CATSRVGRGTHYEQYF. The CDR3 DNA is TGTGCCACCAGCAGAGTTGGCAGGGGGACCCATTACGAGCAGTACTTC.

This clone was counted a single time. The chain combines TRBV9 with TRBJ2-5, with a weak D call TRBD1 (6 bases). From germline, CDR1 is SGDLS and CDR2 YYNGEE. Trimming removed 0 bases at V and 1 base at J, with 13 bases between. CDR3 length equals 16 residues. The CDR3 DNA reads as TGTGCCAGCAGCGTAGATGTGGGGGACATCCAAGAGACCCAGTACTTC. Its translation is CASSVDVGDIQETQYF.

The rearrangement joins TRBV4-3 to TRBJ2-7; D gene uncertain. The V and J ends lost 0 bases and 4 bases respectively, with 13 bases between them. The CDR3 is 15 amino acids. Germline loops: CDR1 LGHNA, CDR2 YSLEER. In nucleotides, the CDR3 is TGCGCCAGCAGCCAAGACGTTGCAGAAAGGTACGAGCAGTACTTC. Translating gives CASSQDVAERYEQYF.

This clone was observed once. The CDR3 is CASSDSARQGGYEQYF. The CDR3 DNA follows: TGTGCCAGCAGTGACTCTGCCCGACAGGGCGGGTACGAGCAGTACTTC. The V call is TRBV2, the J call TRBJ2-7; 7 nucleotides agree with TRBD1. Unmatched junction bases numbered 12, after V lost 3 bases and J lost 4 bases. This CDR3 region has 16 residues. The germline CDR1 and CDR2 sequences are SNHLY and FYNNEI.

The J gene is TRBJ1-1, the V gene TRBV19; D uncertain. Between the trimmed V and J ends, which lost 2 bases and 0 bases, there was a span of 7 bases. The germline V gene encodes CDR1 LNHDA and CDR2 SQIVND (reference sequence). The CDR3 is 14 residues long. In DNA, the CDR3 is TGTGCCAGTAGTATACCTGGAATGAACACTGAAGCTTTCTTT. Translated: CASSIPGMNTEAFF. Drawing the rest from reference TRBV19 and TRBJ1-1, the complete variable domain is DGGITQSPKYLFRKEGQNVTLSCEQNLNHDAMYWYRQDPGQGLRLIYYSQIVNDFQKGDIAEGYSVSREKKESFPLTVTSAQKNPTAFYLCASSIPGMNTEAFFGQGTRLTVV.

This sequence joins TRBV2 and TRBJ2-1; TRBD1 is a possible D gene (5 bases). Germline CDR1 and CDR2: SNHLY and FYNNEI. The CDR3 covers 16 residues. V was trimmed by 2 bases and J by 4 bases, leaving 15 bases between them. CDR3 DNA: TGTGCCAGCAGTGAACGCGCCAGGGTGGTATACAATGAGCAGTTCTTC. This gives the protein CASSERARVVYNEQFF.

Note on this clone: Given a much more abundant clone one base away, this may be a read error. The rearrangement uses TRBV6-5 and TRBJ2-7; D gene ambiguous. This CDR3 is 13 amino acids long. Germline CDR1 is MNHEY and CDR2 is SVGAGI. V shed 10 bases and J shed 6 bases, with 19 bases lying between them. This CDR3 is CANSPGFLFEQYF. CDR3 in DNA: TGTGCCAACAGCCCCGGATTTCTGTTCGAGCAGTACTTC.

The V gene is TRBV5-1, the J gene TRBJ2-1; no clear D gene. The CDR3 covers 13 residues. The germline V and J ends were trimmed by 7 bases and 1 base, with 9 bases remaining between them. From germline, CDR1 is SGHRS and CDR2 YFSETQ. The CDR3 spells CASALGSYNEQFF. The CDR3 nucleotides are TGCGCCAGCGCTCTAGGGTCCTACAATGAGCAGTTCTTC.

This clone was picked up one time. The rearrangement uses TRBV27 and TRBJ2-7, with 11 bases that match TRBD1. V shed 4 bases, J shed 5 bases, and the junction held 7 bases outside the gene matches. The CDR3 is made up of 15 amino acids. The germline gives CDR1 MNHEY, CDR2 SMNVEV (reference sequence). CDR3 nucleotide sequence: TGTGCCAGCAGTTCGGGGACAGGGGGGAAGAACGAGCAGTACTTC. It is translated as CASSSGTGGKNEQYF.

This chain links TRBV5-1 with TRBJ2-1, with D perhaps TRBD2 (5 bases). With 2 bases removed from V and 8 bases from J, the gap between germline ends came to 8 bases. Per the germline V gene, CDR1 is SGHRS and CDR2 is YFSETQ. The CDR3 has 12 residues. The CDR3 loop reads CASSFPGDEQFF. CDR3 nucleotides: TGCGCCAGCAGCTTCCCCGGGGATGAGCAGTTCTTC.

Comment on this clone: Other DNA sequences in the sample encode the same CDR3. The chain uses TRBV27 and TRBJ2-1; 9 nucleotides agree with TRBD1. This CDR3 region has 16 residues. The ends lost 6 bases at V and 4 bases at J; junction bases unmatched: 10. Germline V gene data show CDR1 as MNHEY and CDR2 as SMNVEV (reference sequence). DNA for the CDR3: TGTGCCAGCAGCGATACCGGGACAGGGCGGTACAATGAGCAGTTCTTC. It specifies CASSDTGTGRYNEQFF.

CDR3 region: CASSYSIPNTEAFF. CDR3 nucleotides: TGTGCCAGCAGTTACTCGATCCCCAACACTGAAGCTTTCTTT. The rearrangement joins TRBV6-5 to TRBJ1-1; D is ambiguous. V was trimmed by 0 bases and J by 2 bases, leaving 7 bases between them. The CDR3 is 14 residues long. In germline, CDR1 is MNHEY, CDR2 SVGAGI.

The chain has TRBV11-3 and TRBJ1-2; tentatively, D is TRBD1 (6 bases). CDR1 is SGHNT and CDR2 is YENEEA in the germline V gene. This CDR3 spans 16 amino acids. Trimming removed 5 bases from V and 5 bases from J, with 21 bases in between. The DNA for the CDR3 is TGTGCCAGCAGCATATTTATACAGGGCTCCGAGTATGGCTACACCTTC. It yields the protein CASSIFIQGSEYGYTF.

The rearrangement links TRBV19 to TRBJ1-2; tentative D call: TRBD1 (6 bases). Germline V gives CDR1 LNHDA, CDR2 SQIVND (reference sequence). Trimming cost V 8 bases and J 8 bases, with 18 bases left between them. The CDR3 is 13 amino acids. The CDR3 sequence: CASSRGPISGYTF. DNA for the CDR3: TGTGCCAGTTCTCGGGGGCCGATCTCGGGCTACACCTTC.

This sequence joins TRBV2 and TRBJ1-1, with D possibly matching TRBD1 (6 bases). This CDR3 spans 11 amino acids. V was pared by 8 bases and J by 11 bases, with 15 bases between. Germline loops: CDR1 SNHLY, CDR2 FYNNEI. The CDR3 DNA follows: TGTGCCAGCTACAGGGCGCCTAGCGCTTTCTTT. Its protein product is CASYRAPSAFF.

The gene calls are TRBV19 and TRBJ2-5; 7 positions agree with TRBD2. J lost 2 bases, V lost 7 bases, and 13 bases had no gene match. Germline CDR1 LNHDA, CDR2 SQIVND (reference sequence). CDR3 length: 16 amino acids. In DNA form, the CDR3 reads TGTGCCAGTACCCTCCACCGCCGGGGGGAACAAGAGACCCAGTACTTC. Protein: CASTLHRRGEQETQYF.

The J gene is TRBJ2-7, the V gene TRBV7-2; no clear D gene. Per the germline V gene, CDR1 is SGHTA and CDR2 is FQGNSA. The ends were cut back, 3 bases at V and 0 bases at J, with 9 bases in the middle. The CDR3 sequence is 14 residues long. This chain's CDR3 is CASSFSLSSYEQYF. The DNA of the CDR3 is TGTGCCAGCAGCTTTTCCTTGAGCTCCTACGAGCAGTACTTC. Combining the CDR3 with reference TRBV7-2 and TRBJ2-7 gives the whole variable domain GAGVSQSPSNKVTEKGKDVELRCDPISGHTALYWYRQSLGQGLEFLIYFQGNSAPDKSGLPSDRFSAERTGGSVSTLTIQRTQQEDSAVYLCASSFSLSSYEQYFGPGTRLTVT.